This T cell receptor beta chain was observed in a study of blood T cell repertoires in COVID-19. Study-wide context: From T cells, B-cell-depleted T cells, or PBMCs came the material, which was cDNA or gDNA.

Trimming cost V 2 bases and J 8 bases, with 9 bases left between them. From germline, CDR1 is LGHDT and CDR2 YNNKEL (reference sequence). The CDR3 runs 12 residues. Profiling relied on immunoSEQ multiplex PCR, and the TCRdb table lists in-frame clones only, not all of them. The sample lists about 210,000 clones, around 86% occurring once. The V and J genes are TRBV3-1 (or the pseudogene TRBV3-2) and TRBJ1-2; tentatively, D is TRBD1 (5 bases). The sequence came from a man aged 55 to 70 with acute or convalescent COVID-19. Sequencing input: peripheral blood. The CDR3 sequence is CASSQNRRGYTF. In DNA, the CDR3 is TGTGCCAGCAGCCAAAACAGGCGGGGCTACACCTTC.